This T cell receptor (beta chain) was documented in a study of shared clonotypes between healthy human individuals. Profiling relied on immunoSEQ multiplex PCR, and the TCRdb table lists in-frame clones only, not all of them. Among more than 2 million clones listed, 90% to 96% were seen once. Per the germline V gene, CDR1 is MGHRA and CDR2 is YSYEKL. Trimming stripped 4 bases from V and 3 bases from J, with 18 bases between. The CDR3 loop spans 16 amino acids. The source is a man in his late teens or twenties in good health. The V gene is TRBV4-1, the J gene TRBJ1-1; no firm D call. Material for sequencing was naive CD4+ T cells sorted from blood. The subset here: CD45RA+ positively selected. In nucleotides, the CDR3 is TGCGCCAGCAGCCGCACGGTATTACCGAGGGACACTGAAGCTTTCTTT. It encodes CASSRTVLPRDTEAFF.